This T cell receptor beta chain came from a study of identical twins. Regarding the study as a whole: For zero-insertion analyses, partial confounding could come from invariant MAIT and iNKT cells. Conclusions rested on cross-sectional statistics rather than following the same donors. Out-of-frame TCR alpha sharing observed in monozygotic twins exceeded model estimates.

Unique molecular identifiers were in the cDNA, with template-switch universal primer binding. TCRdb recomputed calls from the 5' RACE reads with MiXCR, one row per CDR3 protein. The table has 450,000 or so distinct CDR3 sequences, more than 13% seen once. In this sample, this clonotype turned up a few times. Its antigen is undetermined. V lost 1 base, J lost 7 bases, and 1 base stayed unmatched. The CDR3 has 11 residues. The germline V gene has CDR1 DFQATT and CDR2 SNEGSKA (reference sequence). This sample also appeared in a second study, on yellow fever vaccine responses in identical twins.

The TCR sequence derives from a woman between 18 and 29 years old in good health. The sequenced sample was CD4+ T cells sorted from blood. This chain joins TRBV20-1 and TRBJ2-7; 7 bases match TRBD2. The CDR3 spells CSARVGGEQYF. The CDR3 DNA follows: TGCAGTGCTAGAGTGGGGGGGGAGCAGTACTTC.